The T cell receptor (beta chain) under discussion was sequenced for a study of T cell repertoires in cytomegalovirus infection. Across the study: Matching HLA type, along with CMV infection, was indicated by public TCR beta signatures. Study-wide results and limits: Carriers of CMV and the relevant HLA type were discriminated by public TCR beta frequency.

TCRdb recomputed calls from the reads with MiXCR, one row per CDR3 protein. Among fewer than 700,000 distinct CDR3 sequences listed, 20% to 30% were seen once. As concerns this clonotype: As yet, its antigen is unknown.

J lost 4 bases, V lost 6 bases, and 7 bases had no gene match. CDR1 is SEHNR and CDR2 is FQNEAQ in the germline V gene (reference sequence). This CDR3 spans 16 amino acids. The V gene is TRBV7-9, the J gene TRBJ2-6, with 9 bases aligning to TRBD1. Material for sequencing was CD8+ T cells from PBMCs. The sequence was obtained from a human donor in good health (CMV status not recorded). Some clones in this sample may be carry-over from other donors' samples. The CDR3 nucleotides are TGTGCCAGCAGACCCGGGACAGGGAAGGGGGCCAACGTCCTGACTTTC. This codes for CASRPGTGKGANVLTF.